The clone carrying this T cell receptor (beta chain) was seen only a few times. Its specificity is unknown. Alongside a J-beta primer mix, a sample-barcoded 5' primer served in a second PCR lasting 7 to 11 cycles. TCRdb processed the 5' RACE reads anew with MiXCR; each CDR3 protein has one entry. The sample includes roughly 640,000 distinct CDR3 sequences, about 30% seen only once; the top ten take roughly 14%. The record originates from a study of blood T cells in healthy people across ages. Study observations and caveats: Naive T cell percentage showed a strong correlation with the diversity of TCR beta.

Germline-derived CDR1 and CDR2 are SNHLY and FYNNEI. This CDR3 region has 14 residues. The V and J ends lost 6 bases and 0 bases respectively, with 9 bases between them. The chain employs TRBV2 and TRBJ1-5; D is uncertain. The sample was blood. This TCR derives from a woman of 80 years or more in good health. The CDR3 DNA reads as TGTGCCAGCAGGGCTAGGTATAGCAATCAGCCCCAGCATTTT. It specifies CASRARYSNQPQHF.